This T cell receptor beta chain was retrieved from a study of human T cells and chemical hapten exposure. Study observations and caveats: DPC sensitization did not alter TCRs above 1 in 1000 frequency.

Time point described: pre-sensitization, week 0. Treatment meaning: therapeutic diphenylcyclopropenone sensitization with weekly scalp DPC. Blood sampling preceded each patch test application. This clonotype was picked up many times. Its antigen is undetermined. The V gene's germline CDR1 is MGHRA and CDR2 YSYEKL. The germline V and J ends were trimmed by 5 bases and 0 bases, with 12 bases remaining between them. The CDR3 runs 15 residues. What the library attached to individual cDNA molecules were unique molecular identifiers. Under the authors' procedure: With a range of about 20,000 to 700,000, the median per sample was roughly 97,000 TCRs. TCRdb analysed the RACE reads with MiXCR anew, one entry per CDR3 protein. TCRdb, rather than the study authors, made the V and J calls. The sample records roughly 40,000 distinct CDR3 sequences, roughly a tenth being singletons.

The chain combines TRBV4-1 with TRBJ2-3, with D uncertain. This specimen was whole blood, taken in connection with sensitization to the hapten diphenylcyclopropenone (DPC). The receptor's source is a man aged 30 to 39 with alopecia areata. Some clones in this sample may be carry-over from other donors' samples. CDR3 amino acids: CASSKMGDSTDTQYF. CDR3 in DNA: TGCGCCAGCAGCAAGATGGGCGACAGCACAGATACGCAGTATTTT.